One TCR beta chain is described in this entry. Sequencing used immunoSEQ multiplex PCR; TCRdb keeps in-frame clones, though not all of them. The table lists about 85,000 clones, around 94% of them singletons. This record comes from a study of technical replicates of blood from several donors. The TCR comes from a human donor in good health. The sample was T cells isolated from PBMCs.

CDR3 coding DNA: TGCGCCAGCAGCCCCGGCCTAGCGGTTGGCTACGAGCAGTACTTC. Its protein is CASSPGLAVGYEQYF. The chain couples TRBV5-1 to TRBJ2-7, with TRBD2 matching 7 bases. V dropped 4 bases and J dropped 3; count of bases not matched to a gene: 10. The CDR3 length is 15 residues. Per the germline V gene, CDR1 is SGHRS and CDR2 is YFSETQ.